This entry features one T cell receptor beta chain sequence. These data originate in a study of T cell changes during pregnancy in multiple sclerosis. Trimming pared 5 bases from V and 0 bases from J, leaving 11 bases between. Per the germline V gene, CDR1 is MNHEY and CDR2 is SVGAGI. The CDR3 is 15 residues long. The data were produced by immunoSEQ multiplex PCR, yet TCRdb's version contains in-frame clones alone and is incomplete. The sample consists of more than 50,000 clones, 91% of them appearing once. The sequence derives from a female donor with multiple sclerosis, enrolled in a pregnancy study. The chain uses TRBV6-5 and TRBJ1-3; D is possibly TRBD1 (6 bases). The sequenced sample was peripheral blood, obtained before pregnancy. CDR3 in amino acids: CASSRGQASGNTIYF. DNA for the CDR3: TGTGCCAGCAGTCGGGGACAAGCCTCTGGAAACACCATATATTTT.